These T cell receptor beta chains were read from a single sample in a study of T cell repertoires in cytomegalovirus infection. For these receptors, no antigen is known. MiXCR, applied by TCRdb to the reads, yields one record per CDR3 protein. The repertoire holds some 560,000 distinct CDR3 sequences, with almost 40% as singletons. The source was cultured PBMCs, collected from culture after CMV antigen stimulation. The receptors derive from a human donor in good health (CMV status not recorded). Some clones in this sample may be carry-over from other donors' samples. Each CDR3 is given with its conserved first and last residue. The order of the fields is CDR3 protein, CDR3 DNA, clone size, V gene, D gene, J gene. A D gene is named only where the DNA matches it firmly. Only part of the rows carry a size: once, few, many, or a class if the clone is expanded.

CDR3 protein: CASSFQSNEQYF
CDR3 DNA: TGTGCCAGCAGCTTCCAAAGCAACGAGCAGTACTTC
clone size: .
V gene: TRBV7-9
D gene: .
J gene: TRBJ2-7

CDR3 protein: CASSLVRQRHEQYF
CDR3 DNA: TGTGCCAGCAGCTTAGTTCGACAACGGCACGAGCAGTACTTC
clone size: .
V gene: TRBV7-2
D gene: .
J gene: TRBJ2-7

CDR3 protein: CASSPRDEGNEKLFF
CDR3 DNA: TGCGCCAGCAGCCCAAGGGACGAAGGCAATGAAAAACTGTTTTTT
clone size: .
V gene: TRBV4-1
D gene: .
J gene: TRBJ1-4

CDR3 protein: CASSSISGSGHEQYF
CDR3 DNA: TGTGCCAGCAGTTCAATTAGCGGGAGCGGCCACGAGCAGTACTTC
clone size: .
V gene: TRBV27
D gene: TRBD2
J gene: TRBJ2-7

CDR3 protein: CASISTGNPHGYTF
CDR3 DNA: TGTGCCAGCATTTCTACCGGCAATCCCCATGGCTACACCTTC
clone size: few
V gene: TRBV12-3/TRBV12-4
D gene: .
J gene: TRBJ1-2

CDR3 protein: CASSRGLFQTQHF
CDR3 DNA: TGTGCCAGCTCAAGGGGCCTTTTCCAGACCCAGCATTTT
clone size: .
V gene: TRBV6-1
D gene: .
J gene: TRBJ1-5

CDR3 protein: CASSQVRGYNEQFF
CDR3 DNA: TGTGCCAGCAGCCAAGTGAGGGGGTACAATGAGCAGTTCTTC
clone size: .
V gene: TRBV3-1
D gene: .
J gene: TRBJ2-1

CDR3 protein: CASSSQTGGSGNTIYF
CDR3 DNA: TGTGCCAGCAGCTCCCAAACAGGGGGCTCTGGAAACACCATATATTTT
clone size: few
V gene: TRBV7-6
D gene: TRBD1
J gene: TRBJ1-3

CDR3 protein: CASSEQNIPPNEQFF
CDR3 DNA: TGTGCCAGCAGTGAGCAGAACATACCCCCCAATGAGCAGTTCTTC
clone size: .
V gene: TRBV12-3/TRBV12-4
D gene: .
J gene: TRBJ2-1

CDR3 protein: CASSPGGVNTGELFF
CDR3 DNA: TGTGCCAGCTCACCTGGCGGGGTCAACACCGGGGAGCTGTTTTTT
clone size: .
V gene: TRBV18
D gene: .
J gene: TRBJ2-2

CDR3 protein: CSPGEGGYTDTQYF
CDR3 DNA: TGCAGTCCGGGTGAGGGAGGTTACACAGATACGCAGTATTTT
clone size: .
V gene: TRBV20-1
D gene: .
J gene: TRBJ2-3